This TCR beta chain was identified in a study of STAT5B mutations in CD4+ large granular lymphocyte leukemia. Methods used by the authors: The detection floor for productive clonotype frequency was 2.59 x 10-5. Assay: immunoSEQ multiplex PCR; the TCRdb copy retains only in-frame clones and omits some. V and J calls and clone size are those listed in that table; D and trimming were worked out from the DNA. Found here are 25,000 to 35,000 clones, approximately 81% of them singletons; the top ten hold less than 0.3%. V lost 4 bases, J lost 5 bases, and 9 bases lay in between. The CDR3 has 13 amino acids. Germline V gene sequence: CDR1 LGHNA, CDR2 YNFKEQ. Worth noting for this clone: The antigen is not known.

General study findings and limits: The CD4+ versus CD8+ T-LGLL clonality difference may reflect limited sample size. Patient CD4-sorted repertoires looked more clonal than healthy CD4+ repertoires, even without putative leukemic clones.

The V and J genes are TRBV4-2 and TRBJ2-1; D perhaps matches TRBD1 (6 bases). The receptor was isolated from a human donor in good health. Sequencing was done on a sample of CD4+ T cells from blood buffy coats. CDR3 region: CASSLRTDNEQFF. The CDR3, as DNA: TGTGCCAGCAGCCTTCGGACAGACAATGAGCAGTTCTTC.